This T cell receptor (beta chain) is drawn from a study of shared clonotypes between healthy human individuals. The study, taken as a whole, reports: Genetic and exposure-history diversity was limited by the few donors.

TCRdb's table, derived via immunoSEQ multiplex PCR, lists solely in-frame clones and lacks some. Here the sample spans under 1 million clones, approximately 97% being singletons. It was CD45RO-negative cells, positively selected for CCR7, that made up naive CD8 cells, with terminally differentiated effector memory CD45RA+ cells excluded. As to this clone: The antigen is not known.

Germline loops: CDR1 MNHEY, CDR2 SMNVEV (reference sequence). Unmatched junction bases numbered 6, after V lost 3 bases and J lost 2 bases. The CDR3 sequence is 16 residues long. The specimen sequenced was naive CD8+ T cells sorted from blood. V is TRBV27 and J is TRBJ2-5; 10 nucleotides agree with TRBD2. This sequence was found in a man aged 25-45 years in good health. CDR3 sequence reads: CASSFGPSGSQETQYF. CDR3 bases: TGTGCCAGCAGTTTTGGGCCTAGCGGGAGTCAAGAGACCCAGTACTTC.